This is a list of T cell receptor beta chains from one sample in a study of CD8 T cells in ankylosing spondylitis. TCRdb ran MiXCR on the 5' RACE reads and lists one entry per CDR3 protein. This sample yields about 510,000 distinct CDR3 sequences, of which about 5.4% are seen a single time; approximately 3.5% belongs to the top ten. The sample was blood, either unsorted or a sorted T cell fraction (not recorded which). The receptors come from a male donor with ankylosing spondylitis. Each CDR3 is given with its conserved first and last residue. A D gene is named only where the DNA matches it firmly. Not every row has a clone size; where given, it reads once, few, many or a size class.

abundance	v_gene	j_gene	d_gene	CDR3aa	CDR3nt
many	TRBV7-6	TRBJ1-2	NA	CASSQGTYGYTF	TGTGCCAGCAGCCAAGGGACCTATGGCTACACCTTC
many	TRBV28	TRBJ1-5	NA	CASSSGAGQPQHF	TGTGCCAGCAGTTCGGGGGCCGGTCAGCCCCAGCATTTT
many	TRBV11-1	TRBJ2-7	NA	CATSGTPVLEQYF	TGTGCCACCTCCGGGACTCCGGTTCTCGAGCAGTACTTC
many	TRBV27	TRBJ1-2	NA	CASSSGRSWANYGYTF	TGTGCCAGCAGTTCGGGCCGTTCTTGGGCTAACTATGGCTACACCTTC
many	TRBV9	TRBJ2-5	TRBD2	CASSEGFMRGGRQETQYF	TGTGCCAGCAGCGAGGGGTTTATGCGGGGGGGCCGCCAAGAGACCCAGTACTTC
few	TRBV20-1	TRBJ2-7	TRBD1	CSATPRGSSSYEQYF	TGCAGTGCTACCCCCAGGGGGTCAAGCTCCTACGAGCAGTACTTC
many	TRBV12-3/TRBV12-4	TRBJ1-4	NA	CASSEFVSEKLFF	TGTGCCAGCAGTGAGTTCGTGTCGGAAAAACTGTTTTTT
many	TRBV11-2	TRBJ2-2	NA	CASSLIGGIHTGELFF	TGTGCCAGCAGCTTAATCGGCGGGATTCACACCGGGGAGCTGTTTTTT
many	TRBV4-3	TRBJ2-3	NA	CASSQESQFSDTQYF	TGCGCCAGCAGCCAAGAGTCGCAGTTCTCAGATACGCAGTATTTT
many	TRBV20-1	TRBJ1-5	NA	CSAIPGPNQPQHF	TGCAGTGCTATTCCGGGACCTAATCAGCCCCAGCATTTT
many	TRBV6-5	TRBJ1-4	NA	CASSYSSGEEKLFF	TGTGCCAGCAGTTACTCGTCCGGGGAAGAAAAACTGTTTTTT
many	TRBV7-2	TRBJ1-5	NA	CASSLKGASSNQPQHF	TGTGCCAGCAGCTTAAAAGGCGCCAGCAGCAATCAGCCCCAGCATTTT
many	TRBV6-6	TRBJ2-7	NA	CASSYQGDEQYF	TGTGCCAGCAGTTACCAAGGGGACGAGCAGTACTTC
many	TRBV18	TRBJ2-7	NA	CASSPQSVASYEQYF	TGTGCCAGCTCACCACAATCGGTCGCTTCCTACGAGCAGTACTTC
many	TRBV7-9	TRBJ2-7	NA	CASSPALVDFF	TGTGCCAGCAGCCCCGCACTCGTTGACTTCTTC
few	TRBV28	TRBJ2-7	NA	CAIGGELTYEQYF	TGTGCCATAGGGGGAGAGCTTACCTACGAGCAGTACTTC
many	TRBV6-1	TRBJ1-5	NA	CASSARVVNQPQHF	TGTGCCAGCAGCGCCAGGGTAGTTAATCAGCCCCAGCATTTT
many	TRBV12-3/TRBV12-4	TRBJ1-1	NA	CASTLSANTEAFF	TGTGCCAGCACTCTGTCAGCGAACACTGAAGCTTTCTTT
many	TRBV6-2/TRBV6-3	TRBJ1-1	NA	CASSDKGSRAFF	TGTGCCAGCAGTGATAAAGGGTCGAGAGCTTTCTTT
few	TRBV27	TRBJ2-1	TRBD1	CASGTGLSNEQFF	TGTGCCAGTGGGACAGGGCTATCTAATGAGCAGTTCTTC
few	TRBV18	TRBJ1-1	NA	CASSPVTGMRTEAFF	TGTGCCAGCTCACCAGTAACCGGGATGAGGACTGAAGCTTTCTTT
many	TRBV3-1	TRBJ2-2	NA	CASSQGPSGELFF	TGTGCCAGCAGCCAAGGTCCGTCAGGGGAGCTGTTTTTT
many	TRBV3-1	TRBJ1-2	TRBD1	CASSPGTGAYGYTF	TGTGCCAGCAGCCCCGGGACAGGCGCTTACGGCTACACCTTC
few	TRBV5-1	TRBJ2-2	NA	CASSLMSEGELFF	TGCGCCAGCAGCTTGATGTCGGAAGGGGAGCTGTTTTTT
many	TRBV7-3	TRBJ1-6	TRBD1	CASSSTGGASPLHF	TGTGCCAGCAGCTCCACAGGGGGCGCATCACCCCTCCACTTT
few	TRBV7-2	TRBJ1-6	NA	CASSLVRTNSYNSPLHF	TGTGCCAGCAGCTTAGTACGGACAAACTCCTATAATTCACCCCTCCACTTT
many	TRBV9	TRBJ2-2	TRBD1	CASGDRGSPGELFF	TGTGCCAGCGGAGACAGGGGCTCTCCCGGGGAGCTGTTTTTT
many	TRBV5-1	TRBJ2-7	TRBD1	CASSFAQTGAEQYF	TGCGCCAGCAGCTTCGCTCAGACAGGGGCCGAGCAGTACTTC
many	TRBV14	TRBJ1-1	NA	CASSQLARGESNTEAFF	TGTGCCAGCAGCCAGCTTGCCAGGGGAGAGTCCAACACTGAAGCTTTCTTT
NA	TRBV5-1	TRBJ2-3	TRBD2	CASSLGPGGNTDTQYF	TGCGCCAGCAGCTTGGGGCCCGGGGGGAACACAGATACGCAGTATTTT
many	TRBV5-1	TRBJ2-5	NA	CASKGSHQETQYF	TGCGCCAGCAAGGGGTCCCACCAAGAGACCCAGTACTTC
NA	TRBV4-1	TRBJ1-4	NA	CASTRATNEKLFF	TGCGCCAGCACAAGGGCAACTAATGAAAAACTGTTTTTT
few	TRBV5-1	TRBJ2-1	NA	CASSLVGESYNEQFF	TGCGCCAGCAGCTTGGTGGGGGAGTCCTACAATGAGCAGTTCTTC
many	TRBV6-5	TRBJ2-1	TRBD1	CASSYLRPGQGSSEQFF	TGTGCCAGCAGTTACCTTAGACCGGGACAGGGAAGTAGTGAGCAGTTCTTC
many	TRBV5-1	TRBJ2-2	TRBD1	CASSLSGTANTGELFF	TGCGCCAGCAGCTTATCCGGGACAGCGAACACCGGGGAGCTGTTTTTT
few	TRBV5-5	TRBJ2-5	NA	CASSSDRKETQYF	TGTGCCAGCAGCTCAGACAGGAAAGAGACCCAGTACTTC
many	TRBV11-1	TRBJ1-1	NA	CASSRPGVITEAFF	TGTGCCAGCAGCCGGCCAGGTGTGATCACTGAAGCTTTCTTT
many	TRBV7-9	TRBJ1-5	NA	CASSGPQSNQPQHF	TGTGCCAGCAGCGGCCCCCAAAGCAATCAGCCCCAGCATTTT